One and the same sample provided the 17 T cell receptor beta chains below, sequenced in a study of response to subunit inactivated influenza vaccine. One entry per CDR3 protein results from TCRdb running MiXCR on the RT-PCR reads. The sample lists roughly 760,000 distinct CDR3 sequences, roughly 20% occurring once. The sample here was PBMCs from blood, taken more than 4 days after vaccination. The source is a man aged 45 to 65 who received an inactivated influenza vaccine.

This clonotype occurred many times. J is TRBJ1-4 and V is TRBV20-1; D ambiguous. The germline gives CDR1 DFQATT, CDR2 SNEGSKA (reference sequence). The CDR3 spans 12 residues. The CDR3 bases are TGCAGAGTCCGAACTCTAAATGAAAAACTGTTTTTT. Translated: CRVRTLNEKLFF.

The chain uses TRBV7-9 and TRBJ1-6, with 9 bases aligning to TRBD1. The germline CDR1 and CDR2 sequences are SEHNR and FQNEAQ (reference sequence). The V and J ends lost 4 bases and 6 bases, in that order; junction bases with no gene match: 7. The CDR3 runs to 16 residues. DNA of the CDR3: TGTGCCAGCAGCTCTACATCGGGACAGGGTAATTCACCCCTCCACTTT. Translating it yields CASSSTSGQGNSPLHF.

This clonotype has a handful of counts. The chain is built from TRBV2 and TRBJ1-6, with unresolved D. Trimming pared 2 bases from V and 6 bases from J, leaving 11 bases between. Germline V gene sequence: CDR1 SNHLY, CDR2 FYNNEI. The length of the CDR3 is 15 residues. The CDR3, as DNA: TGTGCCAGCAGTGAATATCTGCAGTCTAATTCACCCCTCCACTTT. Amino acid sequence: CASSEYLQSNSPLHF.

The gene calls are TRBV7-9 and TRBJ1-1, with TRBD1 matching 7 bases. Per germline, CDR1 SEHNR and CDR2 FQNEAQ (reference sequence). V gave up 4 bases and J gave up 3 bases; unmatched junction bases: 8. This CDR3 region has 15 residues. CDR3 DNA sequence: TGTGCCAGCAGCTCGCGGGGCAGGGGGTACACTGAAGCTTTCTTT. Translating it yields CASSSRGRGYTEAFF.

The sample holds a few counts of this clonotype. V and J are TRBV5-1 and TRBJ2-2; D is undetermined. CDR1 is SGHRS, CDR2 YFSETQ, per germline. The CDR3 is 14 residues long. V lost 4 bases, J lost 2 bases, and 9 bases lay in between. CDR3 loop: CASSPLVNTGELFF. CDR3 coding DNA: TGCGCCAGCAGCCCCTTAGTTAACACCGGGGAGCTGTTTTTT.

This clonotype showed up many times. The chain has TRBV7-9 and TRBJ2-5; TRBD1 agrees at 9 bases. V shed 0 bases, J shed 2 bases, and the junction held 1 base outside the gene matches. Germline V gives CDR1 SEHNR, CDR2 FQNEAQ (reference sequence). CDR3 length: 15 amino acids. CDR3 bases: TGTGCCAGCAGCTTAGCCGGGACAGGGCAAGAGACCCAGTACTTC. Translated: CASSLAGTGQETQYF. Variable domain in full (rest from reference TRBV7-9 and TRBJ2-5): DTGVSQNPRHKITKRGQNVTFRCDPISEHNRLYWYRQTLGQGPEFLTYFQNEAQLEKSRLLSDRFSAERPKGSFSTLEIQRTEQGDSAMYLCASSLAGTGQETQYFGPGTRLLVL.

This clonotype occurred a few times. This chain connects TRBV4-3 to TRBJ1-5; no definite D call. CDR1 and CDR2 from the germline V gene are LGHNA and YSLEER. The CDR3 length is 15 residues. V was cut by 0 bases and J by 0 bases, with 6 bases left in between. CDR3 in DNA: TGCGCCAGCAGCCAAGACCCATATAGCAATCAGCCCCAGCATTTT. It yields the protein CASSQDPYSNQPQHF.

This rearrangement joins TRBV29-1 to TRBJ2-1; D may correspond to TRBD1 or TRBD2 (6 bases each). Germline loops: CDR1 SQVTM, CDR2 ANQGSEA. CDR3 length equals 13 residues. The V gene lost 4 bases and the J gene lost 7 bases, with 14 bases spanning the gap. The CDR3 here is CSVGIGGGNEQFF. CDR3 coding DNA: TGCAGCGTTGGGATTGGAGGGGGTAATGAGCAGTTCTTC.

This clonotype was picked up a small number of times. V and J are TRBV7-9 and TRBJ2-3, with D unresolved. Deletions cut 5 bases from V and 8 bases from J, with 11 bases between. The CDR3 has 12 amino acids. Germline CDR1 and CDR2: SEHNR and FQNEAQ (reference sequence). CDR3: CASSPPSGTQYF. In DNA form, the CDR3 reads TGTGCCAGCAGCCCCCCCTCGGGTACGCAGTATTTT.

This clonotype was found a few times. The CDR3 loop is CASSQAGAAPNQPQHF. The CDR3 DNA is TGCGCCAGCAGCCAAGCAGGAGCTGCCCCCAATCAGCCCCAGCATTTT. The chain is built from TRBV4-1 and TRBJ1-5; D remains unclear. V was trimmed by 1 base and J by 3 bases, leaving 13 bases between them. The CDR3 has 16 amino acids. CDR1 and CDR2 from the germline V gene are MGHRA and YSYEKL.

This clonotype has just a few counts. The genes are TRBV20-1 and TRBJ2-5, with 10 bases lining up with TRBD1. With 6 bases clipped from V and 2 bases from J, the junction kept 9 bases outside the gene matches. Germline CDR1 reads DFQATT; CDR2 reads SNEGSKA (reference sequence). This CDR3 is built from 15 residues. CDR3 nucleotides: TGCAGTGCCCCTAGACAGGGGGCACAACAAGAGACCCAGTACTTC. This sequence encodes CSAPRQGAQQETQYF.

This chain connects TRBV7-2 to TRBJ2-1; TRBD2 aligns across 15 bases. This CDR3 spans 16 amino acids. Germline assignment: CDR1 SGHTA and CDR2 FQGNSA. With V trimmed by 4 bases and J by 7 bases, 5 bases remained unmatched. CDR3 sequence reads: CASSSGLAGGSNEQFF. DNA for the CDR3: TGTGCCAGCAGCTCAGGACTAGCGGGAGGGTCTAATGAGCAGTTCTTC.

The gene calls are TRBV3-1 and TRBJ2-7; D is perhaps TRBD2 (6 bases). The V end was cut by 5 bases, the J end by 2 bases, with 13 bases between. The CDR3 is 14 amino acids. Germline V lookup: CDR1 LGHDT, CDR2 YNNKEL (reference sequence). The CDR3 region is CASSKWGGTYEQYF. The CDR3, as DNA: TGTGCCAGCAGCAAATGGGGCGGGACCTACGAGCAGTACTTC.

This clonotype was detected a few times. This chain connects TRBV4-1 to TRBJ1-4; D is ambiguous. The CDR3 covers 16 residues. The germline gives CDR1 MGHRA, CDR2 YSYEKL. V was pared by 4 bases and J by 0 bases, with 12 bases between. CDR3 nucleotide sequence: TGCGCCAGCAGCCGAGTTGTCGTCCCAACTAATGAAAAACTGTTTTTT. It yields the protein CASSRVVVPTNEKLFF.

The chain uses TRBV5-1 and TRBJ2-7; the D gene is possibly TRBD2 (5 bases). Germline assignment: CDR1 SGHRS and CDR2 YFSETQ. This CDR3 has 15 residues. V lost 4 bases, J lost 3 bases, and 17 bases lay in between. The CDR3 loop is CASSPWTDYYYEQYF. CDR3 bases: TGCGCCAGCAGCCCGTGGACTGACTACTACTACGAGCAGTACTTC.

There are many counts of this clonotype. The rearrangement joins TRBV29-1 to TRBJ2-1; D not certain. V lost 4 bases and J 4 bases, leaving 5 bases between the germline ends. The CDR3 sequence is 11 residues long. Germline loops: CDR1 SQVTM, CDR2 ANQGSEA. DNA of the CDR3: TGCAGCGTTGCACTTTACAATGAGCAGTTCTTC. It encodes CSVALYNEQFF.

This clonotype appeared many times. The genes are TRBV29-1 and TRBJ1-4; D not certain. CDR3 length: 14 amino acids. Trimming left V 7 bases short and J 6 bases short, with 18 bases between. Germline V gene sequence: CDR1 SQVTM, CDR2 ANQGSEA. For the CDR3, the DNA is TGCAGCGCTGCCGTGTCCGACCCGTATGAAAAACTGTTTTTT. Translated, it gives CSAAVSDPYEKLFF. Full variable domain (outside the CDR3, taken from reference TRBV29-1 and TRBJ1-4): SAVISQKPSRDICQRGTSLTIQCQVDSQVTMMFWYRQQPGQSLTLIATANQGSEATYESGFVIDKFPISRPNLTFSTLTVSNMSPEDSSIYLCSAAVSDPYEKLFFGSGTQLSVL.